A single T cell receptor beta chain is shown here with its context. This CDR3 has 20 amino acids. Across fewer than 25 US areas, participants ranged in age from about 18 to 90 years. Participants were placed into cohorts based on the clinical history they reported. Authors' processing steps: The assay estimated nucleated cells by amplifying reference gene primers. The method was immunoSEQ multiplex PCR; TCRdb's version includes in-frame clones alone and lacks a portion of them. That table furnishes V, J and clone size, whereas the DNA furnished D and trimming. The table has a few hundred thousand clones, 75% to 90% seen once; the top ten hold under 2.5%. The record originates from a study of blood T cell repertoires in COVID-19. Study as a whole: From the United States, Italy and Spain came samples of acute and convalescent COVID-19.

This sequence originates from a woman aged 50 to 65 who had recovered from COVID-19. The sample taken for sequencing was PBMCs or T cells enriched from blood (not recorded which). V gene TRBV21-1 combines with J gene TRBJ2-1; the table gives TRBD2 as D, unverified against the DNA. TRBV21-1 is noted as a pseudogene. CDR3 in DNA: TGTGCCAGAACGACCCGATGCCAACAGTCTAGCGGAACAAATTGGAATGAGCAGTTCTTC. This encodes CARTTRCQQSSGTNWNEQFF.